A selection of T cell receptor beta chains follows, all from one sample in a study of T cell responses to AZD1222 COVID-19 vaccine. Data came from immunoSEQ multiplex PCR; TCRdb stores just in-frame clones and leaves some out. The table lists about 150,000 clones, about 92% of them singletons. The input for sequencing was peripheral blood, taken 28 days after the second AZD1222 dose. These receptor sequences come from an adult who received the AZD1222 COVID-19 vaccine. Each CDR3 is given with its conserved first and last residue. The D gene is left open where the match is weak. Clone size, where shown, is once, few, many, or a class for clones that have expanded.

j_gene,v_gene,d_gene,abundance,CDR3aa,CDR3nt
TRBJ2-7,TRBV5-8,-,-,CASSRHPGEVYSYEQYF,TGTGCCAGCAGCCGTCACCCAGGGGAAGTGTACTCCTACGAGCAGTACTTC
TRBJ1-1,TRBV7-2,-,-,CASSLMLTSTEAFF,TGTGCCAGCAGCTTGATGTTAACGAGCACTGAAGCTTTCTTT
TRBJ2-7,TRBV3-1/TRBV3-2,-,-,CASSQGGTTYEQYF,TGTGCCAGCAGCCAGGGCGGGACAACCTACGAGCAGTACTTC
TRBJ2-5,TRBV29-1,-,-,CSVELPGQETQYF,TGCAGCGTTGAGTTACCAGGTCAAGAGACCCAGTACTTC
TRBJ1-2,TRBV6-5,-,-,CASSWGNRVNGYTF,TGTGCCAGCTCGTGGGGTAACAGGGTAAATGGCTACACCTTC
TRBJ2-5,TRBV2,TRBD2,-,CASSATSGSGWETQYF,TGTGCCAGCAGTGCGACTAGCGGGAGCGGGTGGGAGACCCAGTACTTC
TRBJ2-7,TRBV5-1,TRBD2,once,CASSWASGNYEQYF,TGCGCCAGCAGCTGGGCCAGCGGGAACTACGAGCAGTACTTC
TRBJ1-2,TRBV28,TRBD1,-,CASSYFATPGQIMEGYTF,TGTGCCAGCAGTTACTTCGCTACTCCGGGACAGATAATGGAGGGCTACACCTTC
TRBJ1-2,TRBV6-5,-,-,CASSSLTLTPYGYTF,TGTGCCAGCAGTTCCCTGACACTCACCCCCTATGGCTACACCTTC
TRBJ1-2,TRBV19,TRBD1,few,CASSDKRTGAYGYTF,TGTGCCAGTAGTGACAAGAGGACAGGGGCCTATGGCTACACCTTC
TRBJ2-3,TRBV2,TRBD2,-,CASSQLAGEDTQYF,TGTGCCAGCAGCCAACTAGCGGGAGAGGATACGCAGTATTTT
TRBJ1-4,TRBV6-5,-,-,CASSAGEVNEKLFF,TGTGCCAGCAGCGCAGGGGAGGTTAACGAAAAACTGTTTTTT
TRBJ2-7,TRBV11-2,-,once,CASSLESLGQRHTEQYF,TGTGCCAGCAGCTTAGAGTCCCTAGGGCAGCGGCACACCGAGCAGTACTTC
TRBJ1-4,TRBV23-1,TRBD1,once,CASSPFIRDRRNEKLFF,TGCGCCAGCAGCCCATTCATCCGGGACAGACGAAATGAAAAACTGTTTTTT
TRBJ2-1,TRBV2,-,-,CASSGGREQDNEQFF,TGTGCCAGCAGTGGGGGACGAGAGCAAGACAATGAGCAGTTCTTC
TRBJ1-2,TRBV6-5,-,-,CASKRRTANYGYTF,TGTGCCAGCAAACGGAGGACAGCGAACTATGGCTACACCTTC
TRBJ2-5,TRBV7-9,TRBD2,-,CASSLGLAGEEMETQYF,TGTGCCAGCAGCTTGGGACTAGCGGGAGAAGAGATGGAGACCCAGTACTTC
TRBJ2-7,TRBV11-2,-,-,CASSFTGGGQSSYEQYF,TGTGCCAGCAGCTTCACTGGTGGGGGTCAGAGCTCCTACGAGCAGTACTTC
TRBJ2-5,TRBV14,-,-,CASSQERGIQETQYF,TGTGCCAGCAGCCAGGAACGGGGAATCCAAGAGACCCAGTACTTC
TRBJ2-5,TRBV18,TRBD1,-,CASSRNDRAETQYF,TGTGCCAGCTCACGTAATGACAGGGCCGAGACCCAGTACTTC
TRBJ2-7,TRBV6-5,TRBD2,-,CASSRTSGYYEQYF,TGTGCCAGCAGTCGGACTAGCGGGTACTACGAGCAGTACTTC
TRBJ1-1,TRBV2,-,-,CASSSGPGTEAFF,TGTGCCAGCAGTTCAGGTCCGGGCACTGAAGCTTTCTTT
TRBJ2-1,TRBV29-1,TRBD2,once,CSVEDPRLAGATYNEQFF,TGCAGCGTTGAAGATCCCCGACTAGCGGGAGCTACCTACAATGAGCAGTTCTTC
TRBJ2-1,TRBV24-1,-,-,CATSDPSGTGNEQFF,TGTGCCACCAGTGACCCTAGCGGGACAGGGAATGAGCAGTTCTTC
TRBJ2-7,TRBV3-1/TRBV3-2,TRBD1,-,CASSHGGQGPTKYEQYF,TGTGCCAGCAGCCATGGTGGACAGGGGCCGACGAAGTACGAGCAGTACTTC
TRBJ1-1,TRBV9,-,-,CASSVAPLTLVNEAFF,TGTGCCAGCAGCGTAGCCCCCTTGACCCTGGTGAATGAAGCTTTCTTT
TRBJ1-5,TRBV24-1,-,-,CATNGGGNQPQHF,TGTGCCACCAATGGGGGAGGCAATCAGCCCCAGCATTTT
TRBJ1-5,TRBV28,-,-,CATSRSQPQHF,TGTGCCACGTCGCGTTCTCAGCCCCAGCATTTT
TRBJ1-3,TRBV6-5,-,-,CASSTNGDTIYF,TGTGCCAGCAGCACGAACGGCGACACCATATATTTT
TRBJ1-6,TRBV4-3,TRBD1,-,CASSPSSTGRNSPLHF,TGCGCCAGCAGCCCAAGTTCGACAGGGAGGAATTCACCCCTCCACTTT
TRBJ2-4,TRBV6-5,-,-,CASSYNQGNIQYF,TGTGCCAGCAGTTACAATCAGGGGAACATTCAGTACTTC
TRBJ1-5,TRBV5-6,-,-,CASSRRRGKVQPQHF,TGTGCCAGCAGCCGGCGCAGGGGTAAGGTTCAGCCCCAGCATTTT
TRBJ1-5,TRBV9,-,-,CASSVEGQPQHF,TGTGCCAGCAGCGTAGAGGGCCAGCCCCAGCATTTT
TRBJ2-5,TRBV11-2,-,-,CASSSGLQETQYF,TGTGCCAGCAGCTCGGGACTCCAAGAGACCCAGTACTTC
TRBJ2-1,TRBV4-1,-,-,CASSRTGPVGQFF,TGCGCCAGCAGCCGGACCGGGCCCGTAGGGCAGTTCTTC
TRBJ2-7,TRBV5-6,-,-,CASSLVGGRPYEQYF,TGTGCCAGCAGCTTGGTGGGGGGCAGGCCCTACGAGCAGTACTTC
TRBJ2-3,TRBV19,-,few,CASRRRGGDTQYF,TGTGCCAGCCGGCGGAGGGGAGGAGATACGCAGTATTTT
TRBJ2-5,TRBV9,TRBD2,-,CASSVGSGSLPSKETQYF,TGTGCCAGCAGCGTAGGTAGCGGGAGTCTCCCGTCAAAGGAGACCCAGTACTTC
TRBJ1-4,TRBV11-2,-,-,CASSLAPDHNEKLFF,TGTGCCAGCAGCTTAGCCCCCGACCATAATGAAAAACTGTTTTTT
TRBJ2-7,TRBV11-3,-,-,CASSLGMAVFSYEQYF,TGTGCCAGCAGCTTAGGAATGGCAGTTTTCTCCTACGAGCAGTACTTC
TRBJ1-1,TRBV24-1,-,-,CATSDFHNEAFF,TGTGCCACCAGTGATTTCCACAATGAAGCTTTCTTT
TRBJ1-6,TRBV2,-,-,CASSERLYNSPLHF,TGTGCCAGCAGTGAACGGCTTTATAATTCACCCCTCCACTTT
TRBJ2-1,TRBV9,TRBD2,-,CASSASGTKGNEQFF,TGTGCCAGCAGCGCCAGCGGGACGAAAGGGAATGAGCAGTTCTTC
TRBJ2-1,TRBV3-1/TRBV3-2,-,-,CASSQGTNYNEQFF,TGTGCCAGCAGCCAAGGGACCAACTACAATGAGCAGTTCTTC
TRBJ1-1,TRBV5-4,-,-,CASSLDRTTEAFF,TGTGCCAGCAGCTTAGACAGGACCACTGAAGCTTTCTTT
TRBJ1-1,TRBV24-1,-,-,CATSDSGWDTEAFF,TGTGCCACCAGTGATTCAGGGTGGGACACTGAAGCTTTCTTT
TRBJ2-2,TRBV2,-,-,CASRVAVSGELFF,TGTGCCAGCAGGGTAGCGGTTTCCGGGGAGCTGTTTTTT
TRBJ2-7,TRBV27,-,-,CASSLFGVRGGDDEQYF,TGTGCCAGCAGTTTATTTGGCGTAAGAGGGGGGGACGACGAGCAGTACTTC
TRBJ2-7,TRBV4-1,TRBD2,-,CASSQPGLAGEWGYEQYF,TGCGCCAGCAGCCAGCCGGGACTAGCGGGAGAATGGGGCTACGAGCAGTACTTC
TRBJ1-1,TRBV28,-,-,CASSTTFYTEAFF,TGTGCCAGCAGTACGACATTTTACACTGAAGCTTTCTTT
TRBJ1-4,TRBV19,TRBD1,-,CASSSNRDSREKLFF,TGTGCCAGTAGTAGCAACCGGGACAGTCGGGAAAAACTGTTTTTT
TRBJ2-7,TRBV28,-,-,CASSSGQTYEQYF,TGTGCCAGCAGTAGCGGACAAACCTACGAGCAGTACTTC
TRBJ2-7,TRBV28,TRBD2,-,CASSFASGTIYEQYF,TGTGCCAGCAGTTTCGCTAGCGGGACGATCTACGAGCAGTACTTC
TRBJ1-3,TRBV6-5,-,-,CASRESGNTIYF,TGTGCCAGCAGGGAGTCTGGAAACACCATATATTTT
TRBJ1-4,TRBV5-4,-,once,CASSLKSTNEKLFF,TGTGCCAGCAGCTTAAAGTCAACTAATGAAAAACTGTTTTTT
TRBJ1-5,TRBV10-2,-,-,CASSGVDNQPQHF,TGCGCCAGCAGTGGCGTGGACAATCAGCCCCAGCATTTT
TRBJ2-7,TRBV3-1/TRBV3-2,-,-,CASSQVAGSGEQYF,TGTGCCAGCAGCCAAGTTGCGGGGAGTGGGGAGCAGTACTTC
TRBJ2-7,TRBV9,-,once,CASSVAGTNTPHEQYF,TGTGCCAGCAGCGTAGCTGGCACCAATACGCCGCACGAGCAGTACTTC
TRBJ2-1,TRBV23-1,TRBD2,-,CASASGIPPGVDEQFF,TGCGCCAGTGCCAGCGGGATTCCCCCTGGGGTGGATGAGCAGTTCTTC